The 24 T cell receptor beta chains below were found in one sample sequenced in a study of cytomegalovirus exposure and HLA in healthy donors. 60 Vbeta and 13 Jbeta primers were used in PCR. TCRdb's copy holds only in-frame clones and misses some; the assay was immunoSEQ multiplex PCR. The table lists fewer than 60,000 clones, about 71% of them singletons. The sequencing sample was made of PBMCs. All receptors derive from a woman aged 50 to 60 in good health and CMV-seropositive.

This clone appeared a few times. The CDR3 loop reads CAISEPGSPGTNEKLFF. The CDR3, as DNA: TGTGCCATCAGTGAGCCAGGAAGTCCCGGGACAAATGAAAAACTGTTTTTT. V usage is TRBV10-3 and J usage is TRBJ1-4; weak D call: TRBD1 (6 bases). The germline V gene encodes CDR1 ENHRY and CDR2 SYGVKD. This CDR3 region has 17 residues. The V and J ends lost 2 bases and 5 bases respectively, with 18 bases between them.

There are a few counts of this clone. The rearrangement uses TRBV9 and TRBJ1-1; 9 positions agree with TRBD1. Per germline, CDR1 SGDLS and CDR2 YYNGEE. V shed 3 bases, J shed 0 bases, and the junction held 18 bases outside the gene matches. The length of the CDR3 is 20 residues. The CDR3 DNA reads as TGTGCCAGCAGCGGATTTAGTCTCACCGGAGGGACAGGGATGAACACTGAAGCTTTCTTT. This sequence encodes CASSGFSLTGGTGMNTEAFF.

In its sample, this clone was seen a few times. The chain carries TRBV29-1 and TRBJ1-4, with 9 bases identical to TRBD1. Germline assignment: CDR1 SQVTM and CDR2 ANQGSEA. V shed 4 bases, J shed 7 bases, and the junction held 4 bases outside the gene matches. This CDR3 region has 13 residues. CDR3: CSVGQGGGEKLFF. The CDR3 bases are TGCAGCGTTGGACAGGGGGGTGGTGAAAAACTGTTTTTT.

This clone was counted a single time. The chain couples TRBV27 to TRBJ2-2; D is ambiguous. The CDR3 extends over 13 amino acids. V gave up 10 bases and J gave up 0 bases, with 9 bases separating them. Germline loops: CDR1 MNHEY, CDR2 SMNVEV (reference sequence). In DNA form, the CDR3 reads TGTGCCACCTCCTCCGCGAACACCGGGGAGCTGTTTTTT. Its protein product is CATSSANTGELFF.

The chain combines TRBV4-3 with TRBJ2-7, with 13 nucleotides matching TRBD2. V lost 4 bases and J lost 4; bases outside the gene matches: 4. CDR1 and CDR2 (germline): LGHNA, YSLEER. The CDR3 is 15 residues long. The CDR3: CASSPGLAGVYEQYF. The CDR3 DNA sequence: TGCGCCAGCAGCCCAGGACTAGCGGGGGTATACGAGCAGTACTTC.

The chain joins TRBV14 to TRBJ1-4; unclear D gene. The CDR3 contains 12 residues. Germline V gene sequence: CDR1 SGHDN, CDR2 FVKESK. V was pared by 3 bases and J by 8 bases, with 7 bases between. The CDR3 is CASSHTREKLFF. DNA of the CDR3: TGTGCCAGCAGCCACACGAGGGAAAAACTGTTTTTT. The entire variable domain, with the rest obtained from reference TRBV14 and TRBJ1-4, is as follows: EAGVTQFPSHSVIEKGQTVTLRCDPISGHDNLYWYRRVMGKEIKFLLHFVKESKQDESGMPNNRFLAERTGGTYSTLKVQPAELEDSGVYFCASSHTREKLFFGSGTQLSVL.

This clone was seen more than once but under ten times. The chain is built from TRBV7-6 and TRBJ1-3; 9 nucleotides align to TRBD1. Trimming removed 5 bases from V and 2 bases from J; junction bases left unmatched: 7. The CDR3 extends over 16 amino acids. Germline V gives CDR1 SGHVS, CDR2 FNYEAQ. The CDR3 sequence is CASSTPGQGPGNTIYF. The CDR3 DNA reads TGTGCCAGCAGCACTCCGGGACAGGGACCTGGAAACACCATATATTTT.

The chain couples TRBV7-6 to TRBJ2-7, with 10 nucleotides matching TRBD1. The CDR3 covers 14 residues. The germline V gene encodes CDR1 SGHVS and CDR2 FNYEAQ. After removal of 4 bases from V and 3 bases from J, the junction contained 3 bases not matched to a gene. CDR3 loop: CASSYGTGDYEQYF. The CDR3 bases are TGTGCCAGCAGCTACGGGACAGGGGACTACGAGCAGTACTTC.

V is TRBV5-4 and J is TRBJ1-6; D unresolved. The V end was cut by 0 bases, the J end by 8 bases, with 12 bases between. The CDR3 loop spans 15 amino acids. Looked up from germline, CDR1 is SGHNT and CDR2 is YYREEE (reference sequence). CDR3 coding DNA: TGTGCCAGCAGCTTGGCCCGGGGTAGGGATTCACCCCTCCACTTT. It encodes CASSLARGRDSPLHF. The full variable domain, its missing parts supplied by reference TRBV5-4 and TRBJ1-6, is ETGVTQSPTHLIKTRGQQVTLRCSSQSGHNTVSWYQQALGQGPQFIFQYYREEENGRGNFPPRFSGLQFPNYSSELNVNALELDDSALYLCASSLARGRDSPLHFGNGTRLTVT.

Worth noting for this clone: One junction end does not reproduce the germline sequence, and a read error may be involved. The V gene is TRBV4-3, the J gene TRBJ2-3; D might be TRBD2 (5 bases). The CDR3 has 14 amino acids. Per the germline V gene, CDR1 is LGHNA and CDR2 is YSLEER. For the CDR3, the DNA is TGCGCCAGCAGCCTCTCAGCGGTCGCAGATACGCAGTGTTTT. The encoded protein is CASSLSAVADTQCF.

The rearrangement joins TRBV7-6 to TRBJ2-5; a possible D gene is TRBD1 (6 bases). CDR3 length: 14 amino acids. Germline CDR1 SGHVS, CDR2 FNYEAQ. Trimming pared 8 bases from V and 1 base from J, leaving 14 bases between. The CDR3 loop is CASGPMTGQETQYF. In nucleotides, the CDR3 is TGTGCCAGCGGCCCGATGACAGGCCAAGAGACCCAGTACTTC.

This sequence joins TRBV11-2 and TRBJ1-4, with D possibly being TRBD1 (6 bases). V was trimmed by 3 bases and J by 10 bases, leaving 9 bases between them. Germline V gene lookup returns CDR1 SGHAT and CDR2 FQNNGV. The CDR3 is made up of 12 amino acids. CDR3 in DNA: TGTGCCAGCAGCTTGGAGGACAGAAAACTGTTTTTT. Encoded protein: CASSLEDRKLFF.

The V and J genes are TRBV5-8 and TRBJ1-4; possible D gene TRBD1, 5 bases. The CDR3 is 15 amino acids. Trimming removed 4 bases at V and 6 bases at J, with 16 bases between. The germline V gene has CDR1 SGHTS and CDR2 YDEGEE. The chain's CDR3 is CASSPGQANYEKLFF. In DNA, the CDR3 is TGTGCCAGCAGCCCCGGACAAGCAAATTATGAAAAACTGTTTTTT.

The chain joins TRBV7-7 to TRBJ2-6; 15 bases line up with TRBD2. Germline-derived CDR1 and CDR2 are SSHAT and FNYEAQ (reference sequence). This CDR3 is built from 16 residues. In DNA form, the CDR3 reads TGTGCTATCGGGACTAGCGGGAGGTCTGGGGCCAACGTCCTGACTTTC. As protein: CAIGTSGRSGANVLTF.

This sequence joins TRBV7-8 and TRBJ2-7; TRBD1 is a possible D gene (6 bases). V lost 8 bases to trimming and J lost 5 bases, with 13 bases between them. Germline CDR1 reads SGHVS; CDR2 reads FQNEAQ. This CDR3 contains 12 residues. The CDR3 DNA is TGTGCCAGCGGGACACAGGGACACGAGCAGTACTTC. This gives the protein CASGTQGHEQYF. The full variable domain, rest sourced from reference TRBV7-8 and TRBJ2-7, is GAGVSQSPRYKVAKRGQDVALRCDPISGHVSLFWYQQALGQGPEFLTYFQNEAQLDKSGLPSDRFFAERPEGSVSTLKIQRTQQEDSAVYLCASGTQGHEQYFGPGTRLTVT.

This chain connects TRBV7-2 to TRBJ2-6; D is ambiguous. V gave up 2 bases and J gave up 2 bases, with 7 bases separating them. The CDR3 sequence is 15 residues long. Germline CDR1 is SGHTA and CDR2 is FQGNSA. CDR3 protein: CASSLKRTGANVLTF. The CDR3 DNA reads as TGTGCCAGCAGCTTAAAGCGCACTGGGGCCAACGTCCTGACTTTC.

The rearrangement links TRBV7-8 to TRBJ1-6, with D perhaps matching TRBD1 (5 bases). Looked up from germline, CDR1 is SGHVS and CDR2 is FQNEAQ. V was trimmed by 1 base and J by 6 bases, leaving 13 bases between them. The CDR3 loop spans 16 amino acids. CDR3 residues: CASSLVWQGGNSPLHF. The CDR3 region has the DNA TGTGCCAGCAGCTTAGTCTGGCAGGGTGGTAATTCACCCCTCCACTTT.

V is TRBV18 and J is TRBJ2-6; D gene unclear. The CDR3 runs to 16 residues. The germline CDR1 and CDR2 sequences are KGHSH and LQKENI. V was clipped by 8 bases and J by 0 bases, with 14 bases between them. The CDR3 nucleotides are TGTGCCAGCGCTGATACCTACTACTCTGGGGCCAACGTCCTGACTTTC. The encoded protein is CASADTYYSGANVLTF.

The chain is built from TRBV9 and TRBJ2-5; 12 positions match TRBD2. The junction had 8 bases not matched to a gene; V was cut back by 3 bases and J by 5 bases. This CDR3 is built from 16 residues. Germline V gene lookup returns CDR1 SGDLS and CDR2 YYNGEE. CDR3 loop: CASSALAGGPRETQYF. The CDR3 DNA reads TGTGCCAGCAGCGCTCTAGCGGGGGGGCCTCGGGAGACCCAGTACTTC.

This chain joins TRBV5-6 and TRBJ2-3; 9 nucleotides agree with TRBD1. The CDR3 length is 16 residues. Germline trimming cut 3 bases from V and 3 bases from J; bases unmatched to any gene: 8. Per germline, CDR1 SGHDT and CDR2 YYEEEE. CDR3 coding DNA: TGTGCCAGCAGCTCATCCCGGGACAGGGAAACAGATACGCAGTATTTT. Residues: CASSSSRDRETDTQYF.

This clone appeared a single time. V gene TRBV7-2 combines with J gene TRBJ2-5; 14 bases align to TRBD2. CDR3 length: 16 amino acids. Germline lookup yields CDR1 SGHTA and CDR2 FQGNSA. The V segment lost 4 bases and the J segment 5 bases; nucleotides outside the gene matches: 6. The CDR3 loop reads CASSSGLAGVEETQYF. CDR3 coding DNA: TGTGCCAGCAGCTCGGGACTAGCGGGGGTTGAGGAGACCCAGTACTTC.

V is TRBV5-6 and J is TRBJ2-5; D is perhaps TRBD1 (6 bases). V was trimmed by 2 bases and J by 3 bases, leaving 17 bases between them. The CDR3 loop spans 16 amino acids. Germline V gives CDR1 SGHDT, CDR2 YYEEEE. Here the CDR3 reads CASSFGSGTREETQYF. The CDR3 DNA follows: TGTGCCAGCAGCTTCGGCTCCGGGACACGTGAAGAGACCCAGTACTTC.

In nucleotides, the CDR3 is TGTGCCAGCAGCTTGGCGTCGTTGGGGGGTGAAAAACTGTTTTTT. As protein: CASSLASLGGEKLFF. The genes are TRBV5-6 and TRBJ1-4, with a tentative D call TRBD1 (5 bases). The germline V and J ends were trimmed by 0 bases and 7 bases, with 13 bases remaining between them. CDR3 length equals 15 residues. The germline V gene has CDR1 SGHDT and CDR2 YYEEEE.

This clone has more than one count but fewer than ten. The chain carries TRBV5-5 and TRBJ1-1, with D unresolved. Trimming removed 0 bases at V and 5 bases at J, with 5 bases between. The CDR3 has 12 residues. The germline CDR1 and CDR2 sequences are SGHKS and YYEKEE (reference sequence). Here the CDR3 DNA reads TGTGCCAGCAGCTTGGAATCGACTGAAGCTTTCTTT. Translation gives CASSLESTEAFF.